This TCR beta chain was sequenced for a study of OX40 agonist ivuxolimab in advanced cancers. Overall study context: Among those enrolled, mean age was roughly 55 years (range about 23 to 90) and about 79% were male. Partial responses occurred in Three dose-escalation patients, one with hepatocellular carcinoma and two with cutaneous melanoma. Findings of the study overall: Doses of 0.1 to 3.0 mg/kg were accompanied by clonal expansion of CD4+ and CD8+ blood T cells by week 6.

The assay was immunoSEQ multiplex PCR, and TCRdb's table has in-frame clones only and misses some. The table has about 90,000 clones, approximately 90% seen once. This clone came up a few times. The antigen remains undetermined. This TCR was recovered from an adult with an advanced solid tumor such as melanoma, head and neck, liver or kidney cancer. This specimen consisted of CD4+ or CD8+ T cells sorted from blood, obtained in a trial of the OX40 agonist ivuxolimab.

CDR3 nucleotide sequence: TGCGCCAGCAGCCAAGATCTGGGAGGTTATGGCTACACCTTC. Protein product: CASSQDLGGYGYTF. The rearrangement uses TRBV4-1 and TRBJ1-2; no clear D gene. The length of the CDR3 is 14 residues. Per germline, CDR1 MGHRA and CDR2 YSYEKL. The V end lost 0 bases, the J end lost 5 bases, and 10 bases lay between the germline ends.